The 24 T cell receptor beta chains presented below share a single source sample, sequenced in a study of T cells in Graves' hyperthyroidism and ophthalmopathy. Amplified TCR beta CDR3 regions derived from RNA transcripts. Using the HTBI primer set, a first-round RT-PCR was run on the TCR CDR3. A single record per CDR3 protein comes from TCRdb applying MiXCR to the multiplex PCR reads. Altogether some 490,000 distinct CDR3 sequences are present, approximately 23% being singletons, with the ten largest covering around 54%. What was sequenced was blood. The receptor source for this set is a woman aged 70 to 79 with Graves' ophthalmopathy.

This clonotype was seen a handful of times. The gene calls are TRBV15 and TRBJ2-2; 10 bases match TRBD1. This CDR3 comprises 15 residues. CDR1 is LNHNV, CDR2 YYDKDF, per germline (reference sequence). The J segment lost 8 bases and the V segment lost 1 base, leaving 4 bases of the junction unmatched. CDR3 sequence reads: CATSRGDRGSGELFF. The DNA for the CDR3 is TGTGCCACCAGCAGAGGGGACAGGGGATCGGGGGAGCTGTTTTTT.

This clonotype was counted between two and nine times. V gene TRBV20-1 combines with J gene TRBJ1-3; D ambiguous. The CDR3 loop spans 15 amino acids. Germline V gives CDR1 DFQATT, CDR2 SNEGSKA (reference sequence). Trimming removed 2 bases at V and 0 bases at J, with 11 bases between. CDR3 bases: TGCAGTGCTAGACTAGGCCCGCTCTCTGGAAACACCATATATTTT. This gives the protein CSARLGPLSGNTIYF.

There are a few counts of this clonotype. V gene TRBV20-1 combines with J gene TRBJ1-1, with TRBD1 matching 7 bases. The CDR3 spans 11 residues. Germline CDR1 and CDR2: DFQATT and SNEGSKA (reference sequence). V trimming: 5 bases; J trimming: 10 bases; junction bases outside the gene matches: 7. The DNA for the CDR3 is TGCAGTGCTCCCAGGGGGGGGGGAGCTTTCTTT. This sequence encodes CSAPRGGGAFF.

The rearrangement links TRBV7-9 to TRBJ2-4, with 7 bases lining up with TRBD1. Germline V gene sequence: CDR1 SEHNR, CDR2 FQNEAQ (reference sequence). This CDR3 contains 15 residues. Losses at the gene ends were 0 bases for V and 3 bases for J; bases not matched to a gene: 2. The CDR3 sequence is CASSLAGQSKNIQYF. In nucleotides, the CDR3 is TGTGCCAGCAGCTTAGCGGGACAGAGCAAAAACATTCAGTACTTC.

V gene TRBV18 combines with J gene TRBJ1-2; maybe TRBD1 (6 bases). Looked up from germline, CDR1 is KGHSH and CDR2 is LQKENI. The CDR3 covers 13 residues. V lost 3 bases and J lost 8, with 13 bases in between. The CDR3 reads CASSPETGYGYTF. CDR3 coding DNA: TGTGCCAGCTCACCGGAAACAGGGTACGGCTACACCTTC. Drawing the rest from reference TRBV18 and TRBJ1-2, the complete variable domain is NAGVMQNPRHLVRRRGQEARLRCSPMKGHSHVYWYRQLPEEGLKFMVYLQKENIIDESGMPKERFSAEFPKEGPSILRIQQVVRGDSAAYFCASSPETGYGYTFGSGTRLTVV.

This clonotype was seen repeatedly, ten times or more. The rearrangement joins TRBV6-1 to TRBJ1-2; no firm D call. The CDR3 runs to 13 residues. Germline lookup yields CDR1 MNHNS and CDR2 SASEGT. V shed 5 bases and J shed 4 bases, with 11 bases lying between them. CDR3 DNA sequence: TGTGCCAGCAGTCCACAACTCCCCTATGGCTACACCTTC. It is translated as CASSPQLPYGYTF.

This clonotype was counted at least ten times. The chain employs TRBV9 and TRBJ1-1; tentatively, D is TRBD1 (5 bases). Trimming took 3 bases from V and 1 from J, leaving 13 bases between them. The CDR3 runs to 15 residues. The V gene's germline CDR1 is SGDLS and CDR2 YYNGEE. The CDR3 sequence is CASSAAVGANTEAFF. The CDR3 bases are TGTGCCAGCAGCGCCGCGGTCGGGGCGAACACTGAAGCTTTCTTT.

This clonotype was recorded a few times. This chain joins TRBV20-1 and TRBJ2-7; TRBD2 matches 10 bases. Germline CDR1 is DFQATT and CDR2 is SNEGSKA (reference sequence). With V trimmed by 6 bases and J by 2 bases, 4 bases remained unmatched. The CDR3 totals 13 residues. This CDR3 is CSATGLAAYEQYF. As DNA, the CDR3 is TGCAGTGCCACAGGACTAGCGGCCTACGAGCAGTACTTC.

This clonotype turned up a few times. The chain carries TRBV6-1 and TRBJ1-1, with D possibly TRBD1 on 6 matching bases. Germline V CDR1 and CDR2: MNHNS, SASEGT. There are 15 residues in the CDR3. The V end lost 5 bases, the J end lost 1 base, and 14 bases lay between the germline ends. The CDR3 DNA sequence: TGTGCCAGCAGTTCATCCGGGACAAAGAACACTGAAGCTTTCTTT. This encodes CASSSSGTKNTEAFF.

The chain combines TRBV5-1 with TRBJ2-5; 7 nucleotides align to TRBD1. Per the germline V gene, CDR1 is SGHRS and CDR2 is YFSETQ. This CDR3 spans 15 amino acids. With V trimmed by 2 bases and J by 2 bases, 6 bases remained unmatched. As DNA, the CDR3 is TGCGCCAGCAGCTTTCACAGGGGCGATCAAGAGACCCAGTACTTC. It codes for CASSFHRGDQETQYF.

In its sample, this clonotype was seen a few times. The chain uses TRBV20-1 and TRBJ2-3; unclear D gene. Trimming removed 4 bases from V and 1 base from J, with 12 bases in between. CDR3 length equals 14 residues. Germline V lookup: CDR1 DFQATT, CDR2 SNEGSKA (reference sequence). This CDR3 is CSATLPGRTDTQYF. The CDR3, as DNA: TGCAGTGCTACCCTACCCGGTCGCACAGATACGCAGTATTTT.

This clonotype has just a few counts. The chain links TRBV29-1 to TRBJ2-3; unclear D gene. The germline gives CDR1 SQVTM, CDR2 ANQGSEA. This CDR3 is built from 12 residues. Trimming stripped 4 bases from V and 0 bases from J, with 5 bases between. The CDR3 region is CSVALSTDTQYF. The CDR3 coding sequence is TGCAGCGTTGCGTTAAGCACAGATACGCAGTATTTT.

CDR3 region: CSAISGRINSPLHF. CDR3 bases: TGCAGTGCCATTTCGGGACGCATAAATTCACCCCTCCACTTT. This chain links TRBV20-1 with TRBJ1-6, with D possibly matching TRBD1 (5 bases). V lost 6 bases and J 7 bases, leaving 16 bases between the germline ends. Germline V gene sequence: CDR1 DFQATT, CDR2 SNEGSKA (reference sequence). The CDR3 sequence is 14 residues long.

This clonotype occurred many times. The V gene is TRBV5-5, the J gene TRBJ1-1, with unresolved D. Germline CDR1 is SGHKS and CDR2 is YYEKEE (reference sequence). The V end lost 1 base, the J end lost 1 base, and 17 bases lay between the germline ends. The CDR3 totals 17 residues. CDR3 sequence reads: CASSLYGRRPQNTEAFF. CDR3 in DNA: TGTGCCAGCAGCTTGTACGGCAGGCGGCCACAGAACACTGAAGCTTTCTTT.

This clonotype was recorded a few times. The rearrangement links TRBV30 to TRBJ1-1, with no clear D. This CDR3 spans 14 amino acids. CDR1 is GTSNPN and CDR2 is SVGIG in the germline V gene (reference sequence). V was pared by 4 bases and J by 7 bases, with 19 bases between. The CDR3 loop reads CAWIKRAKDIEAFF. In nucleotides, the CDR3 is TGTGCCTGGATCAAAAGGGCCAAGGATATTGAAGCTTTCTTT. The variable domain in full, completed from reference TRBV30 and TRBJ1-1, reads SQTIHQWPATLVQPVGSPLSLECTVEGTSNPNLYWYRQAAGRGLQLLFYSVGIGQISSEVPQNLSASRPQDRQFILSSKKLLLSDSGFYLCAWIKRAKDIEAFFGQGTRLTVV.

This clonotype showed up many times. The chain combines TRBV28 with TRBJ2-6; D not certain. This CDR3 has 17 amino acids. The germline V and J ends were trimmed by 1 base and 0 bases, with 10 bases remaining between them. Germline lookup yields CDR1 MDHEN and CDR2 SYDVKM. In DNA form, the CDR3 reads TGTGCCAGCAGTTTATTACGGAGTAGCTCTGGGGCCAACGTCCTGACTTTC. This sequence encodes CASSLLRSSSGANVLTF.

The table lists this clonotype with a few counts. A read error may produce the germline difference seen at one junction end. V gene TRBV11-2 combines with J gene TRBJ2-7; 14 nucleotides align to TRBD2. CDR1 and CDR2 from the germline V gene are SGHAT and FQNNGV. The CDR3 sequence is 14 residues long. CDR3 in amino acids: CASTLGTSGSEQYF. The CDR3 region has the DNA TGTGCCAGCACCTTAGGGACTAGCGGGAGCGAGCAGTACTTC.

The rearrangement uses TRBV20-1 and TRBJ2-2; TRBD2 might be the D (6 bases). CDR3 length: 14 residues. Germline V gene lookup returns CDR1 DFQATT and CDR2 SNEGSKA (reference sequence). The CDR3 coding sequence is TGCAGGTCGGGGGTTGGGACGAACACCGGGGAGCTGTTTTTT. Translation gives CRSGVGTNTGELFF.

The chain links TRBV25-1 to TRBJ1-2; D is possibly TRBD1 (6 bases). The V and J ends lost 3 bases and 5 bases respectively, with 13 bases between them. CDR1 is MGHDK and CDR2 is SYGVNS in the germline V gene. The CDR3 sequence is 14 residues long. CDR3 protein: CASSENRAGYGYTF. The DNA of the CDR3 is TGTGCCAGCAGTGAGAACAGGGCAGGATATGGCTACACCTTC.

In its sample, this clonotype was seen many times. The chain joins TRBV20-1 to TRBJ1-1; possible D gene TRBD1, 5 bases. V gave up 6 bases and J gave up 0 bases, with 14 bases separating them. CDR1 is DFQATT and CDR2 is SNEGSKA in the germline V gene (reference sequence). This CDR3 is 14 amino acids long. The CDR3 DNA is TGCAGTGCCAGGGCAGGGCGGGTGAACACTGAAGCTTTCTTT. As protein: CSARAGRVNTEAFF.

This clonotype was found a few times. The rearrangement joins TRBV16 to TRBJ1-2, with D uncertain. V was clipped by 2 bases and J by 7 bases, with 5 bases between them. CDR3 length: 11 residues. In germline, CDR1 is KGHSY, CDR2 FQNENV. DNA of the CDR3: TGTGCCAGCAGCCAACTTCGTGGCTACACCTTC. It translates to CASSQLRGYTF.

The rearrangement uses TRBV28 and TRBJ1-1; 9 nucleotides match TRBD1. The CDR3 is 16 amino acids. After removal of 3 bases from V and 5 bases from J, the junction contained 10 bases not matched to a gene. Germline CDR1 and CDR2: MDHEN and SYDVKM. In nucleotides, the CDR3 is TGTGCCAGCAGTTTGGAGCCGGGGACAGGGATTACTGAAGCTTTCTTT. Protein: CASSLEPGTGITEAFF.

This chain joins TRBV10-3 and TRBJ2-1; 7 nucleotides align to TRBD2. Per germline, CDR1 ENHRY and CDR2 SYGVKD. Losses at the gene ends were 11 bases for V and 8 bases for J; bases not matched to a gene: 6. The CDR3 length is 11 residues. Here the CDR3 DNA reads TGTGCCTGCGGGGGAGGACATGAGCAGTTCTTC. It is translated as CACGGGHEQFF.

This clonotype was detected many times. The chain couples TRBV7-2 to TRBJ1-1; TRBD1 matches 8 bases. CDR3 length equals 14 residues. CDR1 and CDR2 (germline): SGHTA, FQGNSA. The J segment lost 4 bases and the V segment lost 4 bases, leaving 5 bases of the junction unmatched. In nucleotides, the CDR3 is TGTGCCAGCAGCTCACGACAGGGGTCCACTGAAGCTTTCTTT. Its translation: CASSSRQGSTEAFF. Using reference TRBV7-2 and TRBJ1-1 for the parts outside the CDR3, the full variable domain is GAGVSQSPSNKVTEKGKDVELRCDPISGHTALYWYRQSLGQGLEFLIYFQGNSAPDKSGLPSDRFSAERTGGSVSTLTIQRTQQEDSAVYLCASSSRQGSTEAFFGQGTRLTVV.